This TCR beta chain derives from a study of blood T cell repertoires in COVID-19. Authors' data handling: By means of reference gene primer amplification, nucleated cell counts were estimated. Libraries were prepared by immunoSEQ multiplex PCR; TCRdb keeps only in-frame clonotypes and omits some of them. D and trimming were read from the DNA, whereas the V and J calls and clone size are those reported in that table. This repertoire shows about 150,000 clones, approximately 73% found once; its top ten account for around 4%. V was trimmed by 8 bases and J by 7 bases, leaving 15 bases between them. The CDR3 is 13 amino acids.

What was sequenced was peripheral blood. The sequence derives from a man aged 55 to 70 with acute or convalescent COVID-19. This chain joins TRBV12-3 or TRBV12-4 and TRBJ2-1, with a possible D match to TRBD2 (5 bases). The CDR3 bases are TGTGCCAGCGAGGGCTGGGTTAGGAATGAGCAGTTCTTC. Its protein product is CASEGWVRNEQFF.